The present TCR beta chain was sequenced within a study of blood T cell repertoires in COVID-19 (dated by TCRdb to about 2020). For the study in its entirety: Collaborator samples came from the United States, Italy and Spain and covered acute and convalescent phases of COVID-19. The material from the prospective study consisted of cDNA or gDNA derived from T cells, B-cell-depleted T cells, or PBMCs. Nearly every sample came with metadata listing a de-identified subject ID, COVID-19 status, age in years and sex. HLA class I and class II types, where available, came from metadata supplied by the sample provider rather than from assay-based typing. The dataset comprised deeply sampled blood TCRbeta repertoires from subjects exposed to, actively infected with, or recovered from COVID-19. The repertoires were made available in a free public database intended to serve as a resource for research on the immune response to SARS-CoV-2. The samples were drawn from the first 160 participants of the ongoing ImmuneRACE study and from 950 to 1,500 subjects provided by 6 global collaborators.

TCRbeta CDR3 regions were amplified from genomic DNA by means of the immunoSEQ Assay, a bias-controlled multiplex PCR. Under the source paper's analysis protocol: Nucleated cell counts per sample were estimated from amplification of reference gene primers within the assay. To quantify the absolute abundance of each unique TCRbeta CDR3 rearrangement, sequence reads were collapsed and filtered. Productive Simpson clonality was computed per sample as the square root of Simpson's diversity index over productive rearrangements. TCRdb's version of the immuneACCESS table is confined to in-frame rearrangements and falls short of the full clone set. An unresolved V gene accounts for under half of the shortfall where checked; the remainder is of unknown origin. That table supplies the V and J calls and clone size; D and trimming were determined from the DNA. Across this sample there are 150,000 to 200,000 clones, with 65% to 85% seen only once. The ten largest clones take up 10% to 15% of the sample.

General study outcomes and caveats: Clinical and demographic metadata were provided uncurated, with the amount varying by source and participant.

Turning to this clone: The specificity of this receptor is unknown. No much larger clone is present one base from it, and per-base qualities are unavailable.

In the prospective study, participants were roughly 18 to 89 years old, resided in fewer than 25 geographic areas of the United States, and were enrolled through a virtual design. In the prospective study, participants were assigned to cohorts based on the clinical history participants reported in a screening survey and a study questionnaire. Recovered participants in ImmuneRACE Cohort 3 were defined as having two consecutive negative NP/OP PCR tests, clearance from a healthcare professional, or resolution of symptoms. Each participant in the prospective study had whole blood, serum and a nasopharyngeal or oropharyngeal swab collected by mobile phlebotomists. Participants in the prospective study had the option to provide additional blood draws and questionnaires over an approximately two-month period. Prospective study blood samples were shipped either frozen or at room temperature before DNA extraction.

Including the terminal cysteine and phenylalanine, the CDR3 comprises 16 residues. The retained sequence is limited to the CDR3, 48 bases, with the frame set at the first base. V and J are truncated by 0 bases and 1 base respectively, leaving an intervening sequence of 12 bases. From a lookup of the germline V gene, CDR1 and CDR2 are MNHEY and SVGAGI. The clonotype originates from an older woman who had recovered from COVID-19. The chain is encoded by TRBV6-5 joined to TRBJ1-1; confidence is insufficient to name the D gene. Sample: PBMCs or T cells enriched from blood (not recorded which). The DNA sequence follows: TGTGCCAGCAGTTACTCGAGGGAAAGGTGGAACACTGAAGCTTTCTTT. It encodes CASSYSRERWNTEAFF.